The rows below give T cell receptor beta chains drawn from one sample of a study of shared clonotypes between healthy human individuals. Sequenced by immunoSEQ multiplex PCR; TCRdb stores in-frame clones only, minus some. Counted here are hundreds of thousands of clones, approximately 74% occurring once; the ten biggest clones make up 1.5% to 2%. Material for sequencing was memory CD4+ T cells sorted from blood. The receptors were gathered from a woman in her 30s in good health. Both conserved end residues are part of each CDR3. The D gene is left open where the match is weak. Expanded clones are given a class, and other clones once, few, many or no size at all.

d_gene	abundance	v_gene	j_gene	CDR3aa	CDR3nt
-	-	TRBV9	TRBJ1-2	CASSVGAGPNYGYTF	TGTGCCAGCAGCGTAGGTGCAGGTCCTAACTATGGCTACACCTTC
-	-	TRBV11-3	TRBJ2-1	CASSRAGAPWEQFF	TGTGCCAGCAGCCGAGCCGGGGCGCCGTGGGAGCAGTTCTTC
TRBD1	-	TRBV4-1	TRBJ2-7	CASSQDRNRGIPYEQYF	TGCGCCAGCAGCCAAGATCGGAACAGGGGGATTCCCTACGAGCAGTACTTC
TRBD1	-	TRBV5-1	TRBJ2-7	CASSLGKTITRGYEQYF	TGCGCCAGCAGCTTGGGGAAAACTATAACCAGGGGGTACGAGCAGTACTTC
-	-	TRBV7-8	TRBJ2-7	CASSPGVEQYF	TGTGCCAGCAGCCCAGGGGTTGAGCAGTACTTC
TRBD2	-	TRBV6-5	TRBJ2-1	CASSSPLAGGPNEQFF	TGTGCCAGCAGTTCCCCTCTAGCGGGAGGGCCGAATGAGCAGTTCTTC
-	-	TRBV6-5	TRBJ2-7	CASSPQGGGNEQYF	TGTGCCAGCAGCCCCCAGGGAGGGGGCAACGAGCAGTACTTC
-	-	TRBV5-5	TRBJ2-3	CASSFDSSTDTQYF	TGTGCCAGCAGCTTCGACTCGAGCACAGATACGCAGTATTTT
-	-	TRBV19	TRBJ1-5	CASSIAGFYQPQHF	TGTGCCAGTAGTATTGCAGGGTTTTATCAGCCCCAGCATTTT
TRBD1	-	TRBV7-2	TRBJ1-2	CASSSGTGLGYTF	TGTGCCAGCAGCTCTGGGACAGGGCTTGGCTACACCTTC
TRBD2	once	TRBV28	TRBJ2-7	CASRLAGGKTNYEQYF	TGTGCCAGCAGGCTAGCGGGAGGGAAAACCAACTACGAGCAGTACTTC
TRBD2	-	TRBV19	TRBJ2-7	CASSLTSERYEQYF	TGTGCCAGTAGCCTGACTAGCGAAAGATACGAGCAGTACTTC
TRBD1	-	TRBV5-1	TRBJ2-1	CASSLGGQGYNEQFF	TGCGCCAGCAGCTTGGGAGGACAGGGATACAATGAGCAGTTCTTC
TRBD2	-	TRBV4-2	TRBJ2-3	CASSRRTLAGEEDTQYF	TGTGCCAGCAGCCGTAGAACTTTAGCGGGAGAGGAAGATACGCAGTATTTT
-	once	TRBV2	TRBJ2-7	CASSGGGPSSYEQYF	TGTGCCAGCAGTGGTGGCGGCCCCAGCTCCTACGAGCAGTACTTC
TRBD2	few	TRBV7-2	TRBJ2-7	CASSLGPGGGGEQYF	TGTGCCAGCAGCTTAGGGCCGGGGGGAGGCGGCGAGCAGTACTTC
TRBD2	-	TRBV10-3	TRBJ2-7	CAISEGTSGRSYEQYF	TGTGCCATCAGTGAGGGGACTAGCGGGAGGTCCTACGAGCAGTACTTC
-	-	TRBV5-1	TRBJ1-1	CASSGGRSKTEAFF	TGCGCCAGCAGCGGGGGAAGGAGTAAGACTGAAGCTTTCTTT
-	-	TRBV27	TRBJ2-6	CASSLFVQGDSGANVLTF	TGTGCCAGCAGTTTATTTGTACAGGGTGACTCTGGGGCCAACGTCCTGACTTTC
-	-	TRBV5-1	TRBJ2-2	CASRPLQGAGELFF	TGCGCCAGCAGACCCTTACAGGGAGCCGGGGAGCTGTTTTTT
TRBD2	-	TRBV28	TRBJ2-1	CASSLVAGGEQFF	TGTGCCAGCAGTTTGGTGGCGGGAGGTGAGCAGTTCTTC
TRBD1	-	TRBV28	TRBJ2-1	CASRDRGLNEQFF	TGTGCCAGCCGGGACAGGGGGCTTAATGAGCAGTTCTTC
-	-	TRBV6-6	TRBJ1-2	CASSLASYYGYTF	TGTGCCAGCAGCCTCGCGAGCTACTATGGCTACACCTTC
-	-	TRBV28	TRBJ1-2	CASSPQDYGYTF	TGTGCCAGCAGTCCCCAGGACTATGGCTACACCTTC
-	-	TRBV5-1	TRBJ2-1	CASTIGGEQFF	TGCGCCAGCACCATAGGGGGGGAGCAGTTCTTC
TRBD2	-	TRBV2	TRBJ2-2	CASRTPSGTDTGELFF	TGTGCCAGCAGGACCCCTAGCGGGACAGACACCGGGGAGCTGTTTTTT
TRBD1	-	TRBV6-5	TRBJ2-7	CASSVPGQGSEQYF	TGTGCCAGCAGTGTACCGGGACAGGGTAGCGAGCAGTACTTC
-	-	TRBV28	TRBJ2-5	CASSLAGQWETQYF	TGTGCCAGCAGTTTAGCAGGGCAATGGGAGACCCAGTACTTC
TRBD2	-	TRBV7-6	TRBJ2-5	CASKPGPGGETQYF	TGTGCCAGCAAGCCAGGCCCCGGGGGGGAGACCCAGTACTTC
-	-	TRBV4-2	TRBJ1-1	CASSQDTAEAFF	TGTGCCAGCAGCCAGGATACAGCTGAAGCTTTCTTT
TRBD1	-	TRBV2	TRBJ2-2	CASRDRVNTGELFF	TGTGCCAGCCGGGACAGGGTGAACACCGGGGAGCTGTTTTTT
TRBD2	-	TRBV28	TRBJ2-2	CASSLSKGAGLTGELFF	TGTGCCAGCAGTTTATCGAAAGGAGCGGGACTCACCGGGGAGCTGTTTTTT
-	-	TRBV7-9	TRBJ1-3	CASSLGDAGNTIYF	TGTGCCAGCAGCTTAGGGGACGCGGGAAACACCATATATTTT